The following is a TCR beta chain sequence with its context. What it binds is unknown. The data derive from a study of blood T cells in healthy people across ages. Background on the study: For every two T cells, template switching captured about one barcoded beta molecule.

Study outcomes and limitations: A roughly linear fall in TCR beta diversity per million T cells was seen with increasing age.

A second PCR, run for about 6 to 12 cycles, used a sample-barcoded 5' primer plus a J-beta primer mix. MiXCR, applied by TCRdb to the 5' RACE reads, yields one record per CDR3 protein. The sample has roughly 1,500,000 distinct CDR3 sequences; roughly 32% are singletons. Total RNA, at least 5 micrograms per sample, came from PBMCs. Looked up from germline, CDR1 is MGHDK and CDR2 is SYGVNS. Trimming removed 6 bases from V and 9 bases from J, with 15 bases in between. This CDR3 has 14 residues. The chain has TRBV25-1 and TRBJ1-6, with D possibly matching TRBD1 (5 bases). The source of this sequence is a woman aged 25 to 39 in good health. The sequenced material came from blood. CDR3: CASSEQAMGSPLHF. Written as DNA, the CDR3 is TGTGCCAGCAGCGAACAGGCGATGGGTTCACCCCTCCACTTT.